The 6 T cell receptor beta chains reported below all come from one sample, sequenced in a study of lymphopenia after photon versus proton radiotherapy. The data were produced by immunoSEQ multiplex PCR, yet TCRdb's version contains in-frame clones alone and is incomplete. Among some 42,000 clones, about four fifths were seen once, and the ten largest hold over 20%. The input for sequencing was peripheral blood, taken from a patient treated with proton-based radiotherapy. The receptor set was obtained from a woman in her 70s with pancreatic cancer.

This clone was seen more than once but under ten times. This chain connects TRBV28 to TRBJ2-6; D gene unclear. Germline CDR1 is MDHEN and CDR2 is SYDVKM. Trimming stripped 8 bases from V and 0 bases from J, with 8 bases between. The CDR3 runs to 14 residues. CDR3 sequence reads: CASHQVSGANVLTF. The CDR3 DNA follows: TGTGCCAGCCATCAAGTCTCTGGGGCCAACGTCCTGACTTTC. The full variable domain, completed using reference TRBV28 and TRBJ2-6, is DVKVTQSSRYLVKRTGEKVFLECVQDMDHENMFWYRQDPGLGLRLIYFSYDVKMKEKGDIPEGYSVSREKKERFSLILESASTNQTSMYLCASHQVSGANVLTFGAGSRLTVL.

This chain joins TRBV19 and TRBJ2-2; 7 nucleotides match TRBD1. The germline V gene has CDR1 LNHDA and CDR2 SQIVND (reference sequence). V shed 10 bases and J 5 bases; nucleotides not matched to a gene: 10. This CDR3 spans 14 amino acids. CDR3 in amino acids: CATSGTALTGELFF. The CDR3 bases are TGTGCCACCTCAGGGACAGCACTGACCGGGGAGCTGTTTTTT.

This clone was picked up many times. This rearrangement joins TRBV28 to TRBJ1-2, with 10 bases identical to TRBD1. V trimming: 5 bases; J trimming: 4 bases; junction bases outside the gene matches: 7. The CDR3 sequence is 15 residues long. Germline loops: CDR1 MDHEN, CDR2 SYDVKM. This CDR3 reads CASSGTGQGTYGYTF. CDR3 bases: TGTGCCAGCAGTGGAACGGGACAGGGGACCTATGGCTACACCTTC.

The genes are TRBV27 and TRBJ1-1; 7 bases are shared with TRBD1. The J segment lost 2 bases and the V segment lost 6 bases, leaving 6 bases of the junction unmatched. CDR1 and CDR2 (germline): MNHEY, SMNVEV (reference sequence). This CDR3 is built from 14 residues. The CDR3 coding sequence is TGTGCCAGCAGGGACTGGACAGGAAACACTGAAGCTTTCTTT. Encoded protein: CASRDWTGNTEAFF.

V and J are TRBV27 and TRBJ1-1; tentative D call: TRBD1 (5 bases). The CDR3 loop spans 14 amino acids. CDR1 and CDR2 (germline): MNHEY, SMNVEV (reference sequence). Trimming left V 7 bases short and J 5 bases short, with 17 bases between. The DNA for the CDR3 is TGTGCCAGCACCCCAGGGCAACCTCGTACTGAAGCTTTCTTT. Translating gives CASTPGQPRTEAFF.

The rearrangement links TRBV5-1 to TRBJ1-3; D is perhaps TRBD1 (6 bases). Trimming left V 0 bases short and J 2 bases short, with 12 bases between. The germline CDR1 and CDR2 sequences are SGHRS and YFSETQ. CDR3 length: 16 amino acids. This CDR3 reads CASSLVEQGTGNTIYF. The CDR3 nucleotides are TGCGCCAGCAGCTTGGTCGAACAGGGCACTGGAAACACCATATATTTT.